This TCR beta chain was sequenced in a study of control samples from healthy donors and cancer patients. Sequenced by immunoSEQ multiplex PCR; TCRdb stores in-frame clones only, minus some. Of some 190,000 clones listed, about 89% are singletons. This sequence originates from a man aged 25 to 40 in good health. Sequencing input: blood.

CDR3: CASSTGQGRDYGYTF. CDR3 DNA sequence: TGCGCCAGCAGCACAGGACAGGGACGGGACTATGGCTACACCTTC. The V gene is TRBV5-1, the J gene TRBJ1-2; TRBD1 aligns across 8 bases. This CDR3 spans 15 amino acids. Germline V gene data show CDR1 as SGHRS and CDR2 as YFSETQ. V lost 4 bases and J lost 3; bases outside the gene matches: 8.